This T cell receptor (beta chain) stems from a study of molecular identifiers for immune sequencing clone quantification (dated by TCRdb to the late 2010s). For the study in its entirety: For a replicate experiment, RNA from around 20,000 or 100,000 naive CD8 T cells was divided into five aliquots, of which four were sequenced. This methods study used CD8 T cells to benchmark TCR RNA copy counting and molecular-identifier clustering-based TCR repertoire sequencing (MIDCIRS). Overall results and qualifications from the work: Modeling indicated approximately 2.7 TCR RNA copies recovered per cell, compared with 7.5 to 10 by digital PCR, which implies a capture efficiency of 25% to 35%. Identical TCR molecules sharing a barcode could cause highly expanded clone sizes to be underestimated. When barcode sub-clustering was omitted, TCR diversity was inflated by chimeric consensus sequences, with chimeras reaching as high as 47%. Spiked-in Jurkat TCR RNA equivalent to a single cell was reported to be detectable even among approximately 1 million naive CD8 T cells. Clones above 20 RNA copies held over 99% of molecules in CMV-specific effector cells but under 1% in naive cells. Naive libraries contained spiked-in Jurkat TCR RNA (approximately ten copies' worth), which is not part of the donor repertoire.

Library method: PCR. The run used an Illumina HiSeq 4000. Bulk TCR libraries were made following a previously described method, with the TCR primers given in Table S5. The Qiagen AllPrep DNA/RNA kit was used to purify total RNA. Before analysis, reads from multiple sequencing runs of the same library were pooled. The paper's data handling went like this. Reads were retained only if the reads had an exact TCR constant sequence, and the retained reads were trimmed to 150 nt and grouped according to their 12-nt molecular barcodes. Reads within each barcode group were sub-clustered using a 15% Levenshtein threshold, and quality-weighted consensus sequences were constructed for each RNA molecule. Non-functional sequences were filtered out, along with any lower-count sequence sitting one edit away from another sequence. Barcode sub-clusters with fewer than 20% of the maximum read count were removed, based on fitting two negative binomial distributions. Through fastp at Q25 and MiXCR, TCRdb rebuilt clones from the public reads, retaining in-frame beta chains. Rows are unified per CDR3 protein, each entry keeping the most common DNA and genes. What appears here as the V and J calls and clone size reflects TCRdb's work, not the paper's. The sample table shows about 500,000 distinct CDR3 sequences, and roughly 23% are seen once. The top ten clonotypes cover under 0.85% of the sample.

There are many counts of this clonotype. Which antigen it targets is not known. No quality values exist for individual bases; no much larger clone is one base distant. Taken from cysteine to phenylalanine, the CDR3 has 15 residues. Just CDR3 DNA is preserved here, 45 bases in frame from base 1. Reading the germline V gene gives CDR1 MNHEY and CDR2 SVGAGI. V and J are trimmed by 5 bases and 8 bases, and the gene matches miss 10 bases of the junction. Naive CD8 T cell libraries were made from roughly 18,000 to 920,000 sorted cells using 10%, 30% or 50% of purified RNA. Naive CD8 T cells were FACS-sorted as CD8+CD4-CCR7+CD45RA+ on a BD FACSAria II into RLT Plus buffer. To test detection sensitivity, Jurkat RNA equivalent to about eleven TCR copies was spiked into samples of about 19,000-1,000,000 naive CD8 T cells. CD8 T cells were enriched using RosetteSep CD8+ T Cell Enrichment Cocktail and Ficoll-Paque, and the enriched cells then underwent ACK red cell lysis.

The sequence links TRBV6-5 to TRBJ2-3; 10 bases in between match TRBD1. The specimen was naive CD8+ T cells from blood, with Jurkat cell RNA spiked in. What this sample's cell subset or site label stands for: FACS-sorted CD8+CD4-CCR7+CD45RA+ naive T cells. The receptor comes from a human donor in good health. Some libraries in this study had Jurkat cell RNA spiked in. The nucleotide sequence reads as follows: TGTGCCAGCAGTCTTGACAGGGGGCAGGTGATTACGCAGTATTTT. It is translated as CASSLDRGQVITQYF.